This T cell receptor beta chain came from a study of cytomegalovirus exposure and HLA in healthy donors. Overall study: Of about 400 genotyped donors, more than 75% clustered with self-reported Caucasian donors.

Regarding donors, all were healthy bone marrow donors. V was cut by 5 bases and J by 8 bases, with 12 bases left in between. Germline V gene data show CDR1 as SGHTA and CDR2 as FQGNSA. The CDR3 consists of 13 residues. The PCR was carried out with 60 Vbeta primers and 13 Jbeta primers. Method: immunoSEQ multiplex PCR; TCRdb's copy keeps in-frame clones and lacks some. The sample lists 85,000 to 120,000 clones, more than 70% occurring once. This clone has just a few counts. The rearrangement links TRBV7-2 to TRBJ1-4, with D perhaps TRBD1 (5 bases). The source of this sequence is a man aged 35-49 years in good health and CMV-seronegative. Material for sequencing was PBMCs. In nucleotides, the CDR3 is TGTGCCAGCAGCCACACCTACAGGGAAAAACTGTTTTTT. As protein: CASSHTYREKLFF.